The source of this T cell receptor (beta chain) is a study of shared clonotypes between healthy human individuals. Regarding the study as a whole: Estimated richness was generally greater in naive than memory subsets. Read depth was anticipated to influence clonotype sharing among donors. Donors were few, which limited the genetic and exposure-history diversity represented.

The assay was carried out at the deep level. Data came from immunoSEQ multiplex PCR; TCRdb stores just in-frame clones and leaves some out. The repertoire holds 2 million to 2.5 million clones, with under 95% as singletons. The germline CDR1 and CDR2 sequences are LNHNV and YYDKDF (reference sequence). V lost 0 bases, J lost 3 bases, and 7 bases stayed unmatched. The CDR3 has 16 residues. As for this clone: Its specificity is unknown.

The TCR comes from a man between 18 and 29 years old in good health. Some clones in this sample may be carry-over from other donors' samples. The chain employs TRBV15 and TRBJ1-1; 7 bases line up with TRBD1. The sequencing sample was made of naive CD4+ T cells from PBMCs. The subset is: CD45RA+ positively selected. The CDR3 DNA reads as TGTGCCACCAGCAGAGACTCATGGGACAGCTACACTGAAGCTTTCTTT. Its translation is CATSRDSWDSYTEAFF.